One and the same sample provided the 29 T cell receptor beta chains below, sequenced in a study of T-cell memory formation after mild COVID-19. One entry per CDR3 protein, called by TCRdb with MiXCR from the 5' RACE reads. The sample consists of under 300,000 distinct CDR3 sequences, more than 15% of them appearing once. Input material: PBMCs or a T cell subset sorted from them (not recorded which). The receptors were gathered from a man aged 18 to 29 who had mild COVID-19 (a few samples of this study predate the infection). Cell type and time point are not known.

This clonotype was seen only a few times. This chain uses TRBV3-1 with TRBJ2-5, with unresolved D. V shed 4 bases and J shed 4 bases, with 10 bases lying between them. The germline gives CDR1 LGHDT, CDR2 YNNKEL (reference sequence). CDR3 length: 13 amino acids. CDR3 sequence reads: CASSPTRRETQYF. CDR3 bases: TGTGCCAGCAGCCCCACGCGGCGAGAGACCCAGTACTTC.

The rearrangement uses TRBV4-1 and TRBJ2-2, with a weak D call TRBD1 (6 bases). This CDR3 spans 14 amino acids. V was cut by 3 bases and J by 6 bases, with 11 bases left in between. Germline-derived CDR1 and CDR2 are MGHRA and YSYEKL. The CDR3 here is CASSQGTQAGELFF. CDR3 coding DNA: TGCGCCAGCAGCCAGGGGACACAGGCCGGGGAGCTGTTTTTT.

This clonotype has more than one count but fewer than ten. This sequence joins TRBV2 and TRBJ2-2; TRBD1 or TRBD2 may be the D gene (5 bases each). Deletions cut 6 bases from V and 1 base from J, with 9 bases between. Germline lookup yields CDR1 SNHLY and CDR2 FYNNEI. The CDR3 is 14 residues long. This CDR3 is CASRPGRNTGELFF. The CDR3 nucleotides are TGTGCCAGCAGACCGGGACGGAACACCGGGGAGCTGTTTTTT.

This clonotype has at least ten counts. The chain is built from TRBV10-2 and TRBJ2-7; weak D call: TRBD2 (6 bases). V lost 9 bases, J lost 2 bases, and 14 bases lay in between. Germline V gene lookup returns CDR1 WSHSY and CDR2 SAAADI. This CDR3 is built from 13 residues. The CDR3 loop is CASSRRETYEQYF. CDR3 DNA sequence: TGCGCCAGTTCTAGGCGGGAAACCTACGAGCAGTACTTC.

This clonotype was counted only a few times. The V gene is TRBV7-8, the J gene TRBJ1-6; D is ambiguous. The CDR3 covers 17 residues. Germline V gene sequence: CDR1 SGHVS, CDR2 FQNEAQ. V lost 3 bases and J 0 bases, leaving 12 bases between the germline ends. CDR3 loop: CASSLQVLRSYNSPLHF. The CDR3 DNA reads TGTGCCAGCAGCTTGCAGGTTCTGCGCTCCTATAATTCACCCCTCCACTTT.

This clonotype has only a few counts. The J gene is TRBJ2-5, the V gene TRBV9; 8 bases match TRBD1. V lost 0 bases to trimming and J lost 4 bases; unmatched junction nucleotides: 8. Germline CDR1 SGDLS, CDR2 YYNGEE. The CDR3 sequence is 16 residues long. In DNA form, the CDR3 reads TGTGCCAGCAGCGTAGCTCCCAGACAGGGGCGAGAGACCCAGTACTTC. Encoded protein: CASSVAPRQGRETQYF.

This clonotype occurred a few times. The chain combines TRBV5-1 with TRBJ1-1; unclear D gene. V dropped 1 base and J dropped 5 bases, with 12 bases sitting between them. The V gene's germline CDR1 is SGHRS and CDR2 YFSETQ. The CDR3 spans 14 residues. CDR3 in amino acids: CASSLRVLGTEAFF. The CDR3 coding sequence is TGCGCCAGCAGCTTGCGGGTCCTCGGGACTGAAGCTTTCTTT.

This clonotype has a handful of counts. The V and J genes are TRBV3-1 and TRBJ1-1, with unresolved D. The CDR3 is 14 residues long. Trimming stripped 3 bases from V and 1 base from J, with 9 bases between. Germline CDR1 is LGHDT and CDR2 is YNNKEL (reference sequence). The CDR3 region has the DNA TGTGCCAGCAGCCAGGGGAGTGGGAACACTGAAGCTTTCTTT. This encodes CASSQGSGNTEAFF.

This clonotype was seen a handful of times. The chain combines TRBV5-1 with TRBJ2-2, with TRBD1 identical over 11 bases. The CDR3 sequence is 16 residues long. V shed 4 bases and J 5 bases; nucleotides not matched to a gene: 7. Germline assignment: CDR1 SGHRS and CDR2 YFSETQ. The CDR3 sequence: CASSGGQGASTGELFF. As DNA, the CDR3 is TGCGCCAGCAGCGGCGGACAGGGGGCATCTACCGGGGAGCTGTTTTTT.

This clonotype was observed once. This rearrangement joins TRBV7-3 to TRBJ2-1; TRBD2 aligns across 9 bases. Per the germline V gene, CDR1 is SGHTA and CDR2 is FQGTGA. CDR3 length: 14 residues. V lost 10 bases and J lost 5; bases outside the gene matches: 9. The CDR3 loop reads CATAPSGDHNEQFF. CDR3 nucleotides: TGTGCCACCGCGCCTAGCGGGGATCACAATGAGCAGTTCTTC.

The chain links TRBV2 to TRBJ2-7; D uncertain. Trimming left V 8 bases short and J 3 bases short, with 8 bases between. CDR3 length: 11 residues. Germline V gene sequence: CDR1 SNHLY, CDR2 FYNNEI. The CDR3 loop reads CASVQDYEQYF. CDR3 in DNA: TGTGCCAGCGTTCAGGACTACGAGCAGTACTTC.

The gene calls are TRBV7-2 and TRBJ2-5; tentatively, D is TRBD1 or TRBD2 (6 bases each). V was pared by 2 bases and J by 4 bases, with 14 bases between. CDR3 length: 15 residues. Germline V gene lookup returns CDR1 SGHTA and CDR2 FQGNSA. The CDR3 reads CASSLSQGRGETQYF. CDR3 bases: TGTGCCAGCAGCTTATCCCAGGGGCGGGGAGAGACCCAGTACTTC.

The chain uses TRBV3-1 and TRBJ2-7; D is ambiguous. V lost 4 bases and J lost 0, with 4 bases in between. In germline, CDR1 is LGHDT, CDR2 YNNKEL (reference sequence). The CDR3 sequence is 12 residues long. The CDR3 nucleotides read TGTGCCAGCAGCCTGCACTCCTACGAGCAGTACTTC. It specifies CASSLHSYEQYF.

This clonotype was counted a few times. The rearrangement joins TRBV6-5 to TRBJ2-3, with unresolved D. V lost 7 bases and J lost 1, with 9 bases in between. CDR3 length: 13 residues. CDR1 and CDR2 from the germline V gene are MNHEY and SVGAGI. The CDR3: CASKLRGTDTQYF. CDR3 coding DNA: TGTGCCAGCAAGCTACGGGGCACAGATACGCAGTATTTT.

The V gene is TRBV7-8, the J gene TRBJ1-5; D call uncertain. Trimming left V 3 bases short and J 5 bases short, with 11 bases between. The CDR3 contains 14 residues. Germline assignment: CDR1 SGHVS and CDR2 FQNEAQ. CDR3 region: CASSFQDTDQPQHF. The CDR3, as DNA: TGTGCCAGCAGCTTCCAAGACACCGATCAGCCCCAGCATTTT.

This clonotype was seen more than once but under ten times. V is TRBV4-2 and J is TRBJ2-3; 9 positions agree with TRBD2. The junction had 3 bases not matched to a gene; V was cut back by 1 base and J by 4 bases. CDR3 size: 15 residues. Germline V gene sequence: CDR1 LGHNA, CDR2 YNFKEQ. Written as DNA, the CDR3 is TGTGCCAGCAGCCAAGGCACTAGCGGGCCAGATACGCAGTATTTT. Translated, it gives CASSQGTSGPDTQYF.

This clonotype was recorded at least ten times. The chain uses TRBV15 and TRBJ2-7, with D possibly TRBD2 on 6 matching bases. The CDR3 is made up of 16 amino acids. Germline CDR1 reads LNHNV; CDR2 reads YYDKDF (reference sequence). V was trimmed by 0 bases and J by 2 bases, leaving 14 bases between them. The CDR3 sequence: CATSRDLGTGAYEQYF. CDR3 nucleotides: TGTGCCACCAGCAGAGATCTTGGTACGGGGGCCTACGAGCAGTACTTC. Full variable domain (rest looked up from reference TRBV15 and TRBJ2-7): DAMVIQNPRYQVTQFGKPVTLSCSQTLNHNVMYWYQQKSSQAPKLLFHYYDKDFNNEADTPDNFQSRRPNTSFCFLDIRSPGLGDTAMYLCATSRDLGTGAYEQYFGPGTRLTVT.

This clonotype was observed many times. The rearrangement joins TRBV6-5 to TRBJ1-2; weak D call: TRBD1 (5 bases). Germline-derived CDR1 and CDR2 are MNHEY and SVGAGI. Trimming shortened V by 4 bases and J by 3 bases, and 15 bases separated the two germline ends. This CDR3 region has 15 residues. CDR3 nucleotides: TGTGCCAGCAGTTCCGTCCTCGAGACAGACTATGGCTACACCTTC. Amino acid sequence: CASSSVLETDYGYTF.

A few counts support this clonotype. J is TRBJ2-5 and V is TRBV7-2, with D possibly TRBD2 on 5 matching bases. CDR3 size: 13 residues. V gave up 2 bases and J gave up 4 bases, with 8 bases separating them. Germline V gives CDR1 SGHTA, CDR2 FQGNSA. Here the CDR3 DNA reads TGTGCCAGCAGCTTACGGGCGGGAGAGACCCAGTACTTC. It specifies CASSLRAGETQYF.

The rearrangement links TRBV4-1 to TRBJ2-5; 11 bases are a match to TRBD2. The germline V gene encodes CDR1 MGHRA and CDR2 YSYEKL. The CDR3 has 15 residues. The V gene end was trimmed by 4 bases and the J gene end by 3 bases; junction bases not matched to a gene: 4. CDR3 region: CASSLRGLAEETQYF. CDR3 nucleotides: TGCGCCAGCAGCCTTCGGGGACTAGCGGAAGAGACCCAGTACTTC.

The chain recombines TRBV5-1 with TRBJ2-3; D gene uncertain. Deletions cut 4 bases from V and 2 bases from J, with 5 bases between. The CDR3 spans 12 residues. Germline lookup yields CDR1 SGHRS and CDR2 YFSETQ. Here the CDR3 DNA reads TGCGCCAGCAGCATCCCCACAGATACGCAGTATTTT. Translation gives CASSIPTDTQYF.

This clonotype showed up many times. The chain recombines TRBV6-1 with TRBJ2-1; the D gene is possibly TRBD1 (5 bases). The V end lost 4 bases, the J end lost 0 bases, and 13 bases lay between the germline ends. The CDR3 spans 16 residues. Germline V gives CDR1 MNHNS, CDR2 SASEGT. The DNA of the CDR3 is TGTGCCAGCAGTGGAAACCGAAGGGGCTCCTACAATGAGCAGTTCTTC. This codes for CASSGNRRGSYNEQFF.

The chain carries TRBV7-2 and TRBJ2-1, with 10 nucleotides matching TRBD2. After removal of 5 bases from V and 2 bases from J, the junction contained 6 bases not matched to a gene. CDR1 SGHTA and CDR2 FQGNSA come from the germline V gene. CDR3 length: 16 amino acids. The CDR3 reads CASSPGLAPPYNEQFF. DNA for the CDR3: TGTGCCAGCAGCCCGGGACTAGCGCCTCCCTACAATGAGCAGTTCTTC.

The chain couples TRBV7-9 to TRBJ2-2; 7 nucleotides agree with TRBD2. CDR1 is SEHNR, CDR2 FQNEAQ, per germline (reference sequence). The CDR3 runs 15 residues. V was clipped by 5 bases and J by 4 bases; unmatched bases: 7. CDR3 DNA sequence: TGTGCCAGCAGCGAGGGAGGGTCCGTCACCGGGGAGCTGTTTTTT. Translation: CASSEGGSVTGELFF.

This clonotype was observed a handful of times. V and J are TRBV9 and TRBJ2-3; possible D gene TRBD2, 6 bases. This CDR3 has 16 amino acids. V was shortened by 2 bases and J by 0 bases, with 13 bases between the two germline ends. Germline CDR1 and CDR2: SGDLS and YYNGEE. The DNA of the CDR3 is TGTGCCAGCAGCGTCCACTTAAGCGGGAGCACAGATACGCAGTATTTT. Translated, it gives CASSVHLSGSTDTQYF.

V is TRBV29-1 and J is TRBJ2-7, with 7 bases aligning to TRBD1. The germline V gene has CDR1 SQVTM and CDR2 ANQGSEA. The CDR3 totals 11 residues. V dropped 6 bases and J dropped 4; count of bases not matched to a gene: 3. This CDR3 reads CSVSRGYEQYF. In DNA form, the CDR3 reads TGCAGCGTATCCAGGGGGTACGAGCAGTACTTC.

This clonotype was observed a handful of times. The chain is built from TRBV6-2 or TRBV6-3 and TRBJ2-7; TRBD1 aligns across 10 bases. V lost 7 bases and J lost 2; bases outside the gene matches: 8. This CDR3 region has 15 residues. CDR1 and CDR2 from the germline V gene are MNHEY and SVGEGT. Written as DNA, the CDR3 is TGTGCCAGCACTTCCGGGACAGGGGCCCCCTACGAGCAGTACGTC. This codes for CASTSGTGAPYEQYV.

This rearrangement joins TRBV5-1 to TRBJ1-3; D is unclear. The CDR3 length is 13 residues. Germline CDR1 is SGHRS and CDR2 is YFSETQ. Trimming removed 4 bases from V and 2 bases from J, with 7 bases in between. The CDR3 DNA follows: TGCGCCAGCAGCATGAGCCCTGGAAACACCATATATTTT. As protein: CASSMSPGNTIYF.

This clonotype was seen many times. V gene TRBV7-2 combines with J gene TRBJ2-1, with TRBD2 matching 7 bases. The V gene end was trimmed by 8 bases and the J gene end by 4 bases; junction bases not matched to a gene: 11. From germline, CDR1 is SGHTA and CDR2 FQGNSA. This CDR3 contains 15 residues. The CDR3 reads CASQTVSGAYNEQFF. The CDR3 bases are TGTGCCAGCCAAACCGTAAGCGGGGCATACAATGAGCAGTTCTTC.